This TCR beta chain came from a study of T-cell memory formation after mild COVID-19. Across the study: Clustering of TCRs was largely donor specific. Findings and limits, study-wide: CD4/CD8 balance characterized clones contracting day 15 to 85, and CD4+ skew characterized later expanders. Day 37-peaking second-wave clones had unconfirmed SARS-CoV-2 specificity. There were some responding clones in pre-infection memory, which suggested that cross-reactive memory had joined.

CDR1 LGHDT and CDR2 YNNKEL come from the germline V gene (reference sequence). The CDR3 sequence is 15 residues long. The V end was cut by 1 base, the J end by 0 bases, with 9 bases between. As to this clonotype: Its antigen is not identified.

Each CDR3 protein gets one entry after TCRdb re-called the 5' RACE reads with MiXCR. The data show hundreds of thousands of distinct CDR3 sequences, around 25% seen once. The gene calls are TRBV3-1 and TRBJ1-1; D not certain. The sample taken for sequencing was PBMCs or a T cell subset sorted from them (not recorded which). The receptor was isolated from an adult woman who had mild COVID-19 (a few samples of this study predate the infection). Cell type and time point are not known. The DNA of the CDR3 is TGTGCCAGCAGCCAAGGGCAGCTAATGAACACTGAAGCTTTCTTT. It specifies CASSQGQLMNTEAFF.